The entry below describes one T cell receptor beta chain. Its antigen is unknown. The source of the sample is a study of OX40 agonist ivuxolimab in advanced cancers. Study overall: Three partial responders included one hepatocellular carcinoma patient and two cutaneous melanoma patients.

Findings and limits, study-wide: Doses of 0.1 to 3.0 mg/kg were accompanied by clonal expansion of CD4+ and CD8+ blood T cells by week 6.

The method was immunoSEQ multiplex PCR; TCRdb's version includes in-frame clones alone and lacks a portion of them. The table shows about 68,000 clones, with around 86% occurring only once. In germline, CDR1 is SGHTA, CDR2 FQGNSA. CDR3 length equals 17 residues. With 2 bases clipped from V and 5 bases from J, the junction kept 14 bases outside the gene matches. The chain uses TRBV7-2 and TRBJ2-5; 7 bases align to TRBD2. The TCR sequence derives from an adult with an advanced solid tumor such as melanoma, head and neck, liver or kidney cancer. Sequenced material: CD4+ or CD8+ T cells sorted from blood, taken in a trial of the OX40 agonist ivuxolimab. CDR3 coding DNA: TGTGCCAGCAGCTTACTTAGCCGCGGGGGTTCGGGGGAGACCCAGTACTTC. This gives the protein CASSLLSRGGSGETQYF. Supplemented by reference TRBV7-2 and TRBJ2-5, the full variable domain reads GAGVSQSPSNKVTEKGKDVELRCDPISGHTALYWYRQSLGQGLEFLIYFQGNSAPDKSGLPSDRFSAERTGGSVSTLTIQRTQQEDSAVYLCASSLLSRGGSGETQYFGPGTRLLVL.